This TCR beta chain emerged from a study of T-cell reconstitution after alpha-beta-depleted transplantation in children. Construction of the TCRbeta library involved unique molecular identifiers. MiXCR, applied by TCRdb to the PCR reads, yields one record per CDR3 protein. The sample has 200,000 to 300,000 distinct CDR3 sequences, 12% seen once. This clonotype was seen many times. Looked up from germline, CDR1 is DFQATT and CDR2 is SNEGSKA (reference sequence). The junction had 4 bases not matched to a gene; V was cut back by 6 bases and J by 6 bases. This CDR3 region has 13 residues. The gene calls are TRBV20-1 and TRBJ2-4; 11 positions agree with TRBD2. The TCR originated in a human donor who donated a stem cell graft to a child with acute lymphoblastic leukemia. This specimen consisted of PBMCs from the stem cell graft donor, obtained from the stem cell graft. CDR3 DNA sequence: TGCAGTGCCCGAGGACTAGCGGGAAACATTCAGTACTTC. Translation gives CSARGLAGNIQYF.